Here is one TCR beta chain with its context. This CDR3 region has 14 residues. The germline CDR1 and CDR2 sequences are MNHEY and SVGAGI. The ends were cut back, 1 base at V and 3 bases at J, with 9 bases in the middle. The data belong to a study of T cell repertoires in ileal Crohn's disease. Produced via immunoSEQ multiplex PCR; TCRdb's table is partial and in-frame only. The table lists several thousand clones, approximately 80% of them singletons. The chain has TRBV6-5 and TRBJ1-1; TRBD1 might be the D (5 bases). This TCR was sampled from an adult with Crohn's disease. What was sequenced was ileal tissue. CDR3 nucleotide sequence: TGTGCCAGCAGTTACTTCCAGGGCCACACTGAAGCTTTCTTT. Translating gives CASSYFQGHTEAFF.